This T cell receptor (beta chain) was captured by sequencing in a study of T cell responses to AZD1222 COVID-19 vaccine. TCRdb's copy holds only in-frame clones and misses some; the assay was immunoSEQ multiplex PCR. In the table there are some 100,000 clones, 85% to 95% of which are singletons. The starting material was peripheral blood, obtained on day 0 of AZD1222 vaccination. The receptor's source is an adult in good health.

CDR3 in amino acids: CASSFGFGYTF. DNA of the CDR3: TGTGCCAGCAGCTTTGGGTTTGGCTACACCTTC. The chain combines TRBV5-6 with TRBJ1-2, with D unclear. This CDR3 is 11 amino acids long. CDR1 and CDR2 from the germline V gene are SGHDT and YYEEEE. Trimming stripped 2 bases from V and 7 bases from J, with 6 bases between.